The 7 T cell receptor beta chains reported below all come from one sample, sequenced in a study of shared clonotypes between healthy human individuals. Measured with immunoSEQ multiplex PCR; TCRdb has only the in-frame clones, and not every one. The sample has fewer than 650,000 clones, roughly four fifths seen once. The sequenced material came from PBMCs. These receptors were taken from a woman aged 40 to 50 in good health. Some clones in this sample may be carry-over from other donors' samples.

CDR3 nucleotides: TGTGCCAGCAGATCGGGACTGGTAAGCACAGATACGCAGTATTTT. Translation gives CASRSGLVSTDTQYF. V gene TRBV11-1 combines with J gene TRBJ2-3; possible D gene TRBD2, 6 bases. Trimming removed 6 bases at V and 0 bases at J, with 13 bases between. Germline-derived CDR1 and CDR2 are SGHAT and FQDESV (reference sequence). The CDR3 spans 15 residues.

With respect to this clone: The conserved phenylalanine or tryptophan normally closing the CDR3 is absent here, so this likely arose from a read error. This rearrangement joins TRBV7-8 to TRBJ1-2, with 7 bases fitting TRBD1. There are 16 residues in the CDR3. Germline CDR1 is SGHVS and CDR2 is FQNEAQ. CDR3 sequence (DNA): TGTGCCGGCAGCCAGGACAGGACGGGAATTCATCATGGCTACACCCTC. It codes for CAGSQDRTGIHHGYTL.

This clone was observed a single time. V is TRBV2 and J is TRBJ2-6; 9 nucleotides line up with TRBD1. This CDR3 has 17 amino acids. J lost 0 bases, V lost 8 bases, and 8 bases had no gene match. Germline lookup yields CDR1 SNHLY and CDR2 FYNNEI. The CDR3 region is CASRSDRGLSGANVLTF. The CDR3 DNA is TGTGCCAGCCGATCGGACAGGGGCCTCTCTGGGGCCAACGTCCTGACTTTC.

The gene calls are TRBV5-4 and TRBJ2-2; TRBD2 might be the D (6 bases). The CDR3 spans 16 residues. Germline-derived CDR1 and CDR2 are SGHNT and YYREEE (reference sequence). Deletions cut 4 bases from V and 6 bases from J, with 19 bases between. The CDR3 loop reads CASSRAGTPRSGELFF. Written as DNA, the CDR3 is TGTGCCAGCAGCCGAGCCGGGACTCCCAGGTCCGGGGAGCTGTTTTTT. Variable domain in full (rest from reference TRBV5-4 and TRBJ2-2): ETGVTQSPTHLIKTRGQQVTLRCSSQSGHNTVSWYQQALGQGPQFIFQYYREEENGRGNFPPRFSGLQFPNYSSELNVNALELDDSALYLCASSRAGTPRSGELFFGEGSRLTVL.

V gene TRBV30 combines with J gene TRBJ2-5, with 12 nucleotides matching TRBD2. The last part of the DNA fits TRBJ2-7 better; the J call may be wrong. Per the germline V gene, CDR1 is GTSNPN and CDR2 is SVGIG (reference sequence). The CDR3 spans 14 residues. The chain's CDR3 is CAWSLLAGGYEQYF. The CDR3 bases are TGTGCCTGGAGTTTACTAGCGGGAGGATACGAGCAGTACTTC.

The chain is built from TRBV29-1 and TRBJ1-1, with D unclear. Trimming cost V 6 bases and J 1 base, with 12 bases left between them. Germline CDR1 reads SQVTM; CDR2 reads ANQGSEA. The CDR3 consists of 13 residues. The CDR3 nucleotides read TGCAGCGTCGATCCTGGCAGGAACACTGAAGCTTTCTTT. It specifies CSVDPGRNTEAFF.

V gene TRBV5-1 combines with J gene TRBJ2-2; no reliable D call. Germline lookup yields CDR1 SGHRS and CDR2 YFSETQ. The ends were cut back, 6 bases at V and 2 bases at J, with 11 bases in the middle. The CDR3 has 14 amino acids. CDR3 DNA sequence: TGCGCCAGCAAAGAAGCGCCCAACACCGGGGAGCTGTTTTTT. Translation: CASKEAPNTGELFF. Together with reference TRBV5-1 and TRBJ2-2, the CDR3 gives the full variable domain: KAGVTQTPRYLIKTRGQQVTLSCSPISGHRSVSWYQQTPGQGLQFLFEYFSETQRNKGNFPGRFSGRQFSNSRSEMNVSTLELGDSALYLCASKEAPNTGELFFGEGSRLTVL.